These 11 T cell receptor beta chains originate from one sample sequenced in a study of cytomegalovirus exposure and HLA in healthy donors. The PCR had 60 Vbeta and 13 Jbeta primers. Some clones are missing from TCRdb's copy, which holds only in-frame ones; the method was immunoSEQ multiplex PCR. The data hold about 170,000 clones, with approximately 78% observed a single time. What was sequenced was PBMCs. The receptors originated from a male donor in good health and CMV-seronegative.

The chain combines TRBV6-5 with TRBJ1-6; TRBD1 matches at 7 bases. The V gene end was trimmed by 2 bases and the J gene end by 7 bases; junction bases not matched to a gene: 5. From germline, CDR1 is MNHEY and CDR2 SVGAGI. The CDR3 runs 15 residues. The CDR3 region is CASSYLQGENSPLHF. The CDR3 DNA is TGTGCCAGCAGTTACCTCCAGGGGGAAAATTCACCCCTCCACTTT.

This rearrangement joins TRBV4-1 to TRBJ2-7; D may be TRBD2 (6 bases). This CDR3 is 14 amino acids long. From germline, CDR1 is MGHRA and CDR2 YSYEKL. The V and J ends lost 0 bases and 6 bases respectively, with 12 bases between them. The CDR3 DNA reads as TGCGCCAGCAGCCAAGAGGAGGGAGTTGGCGAGCAGTACTTC. This encodes CASSQEEGVGEQYF.

CDR3 DNA sequence: TGTGCCAGCAGTACGCGGGACGGCTTCAATCAGCCCCAGCATTTT. It is translated as CASSTRDGFNQPQHF. The genes are TRBV28 and TRBJ1-5; D might be TRBD1 (5 bases). The CDR3 contains 15 residues. CDR1 and CDR2 (germline): MDHEN, SYDVKM. V dropped 5 bases and J dropped 3 bases, with 14 bases sitting between them.

The chain recombines TRBV29-1 with TRBJ2-1; TRBD2 matches 13 bases. Germline CDR1 and CDR2: SQVTM and ANQGSEA. V lost 0 bases to trimming and J lost 1 base; unmatched junction nucleotides: 9. The CDR3 is 19 amino acids. The CDR3 bases are TGCAGCGTTGAAGAAACTCGGACTAGCGGGAGCGGGTCCTACAATGAGCAGTTCTTC. Its protein product is CSVEETRTSGSGSYNEQFF.

The chain is built from TRBV10-3 and TRBJ2-5; 11 nucleotides agree with TRBD2. CDR1 and CDR2 (germline): ENHRY, SYGVKD. The CDR3 contains 15 residues. Trimming removed 3 bases from V and 4 bases from J; junction bases left unmatched: 4. The CDR3 spells CAISELAGAGETQYF. Written as DNA, the CDR3 is TGTGCCATCAGTGAACTAGCGGGGGCAGGAGAGACCCAGTACTTC.

V usage is TRBV7-2 and J usage is TRBJ2-7; 8 bases are a match to TRBD2. Germline CDR1 reads SGHTA; CDR2 reads FQGNSA. CDR3 length: 15 residues. Trimming took 4 bases from V and 2 from J; bases not matched to a gene: 7. The chain's CDR3 is CASSSSSGFPYEQYF. The CDR3 bases are TGTGCCAGCAGCTCCTCTAGCGGGTTCCCCTACGAGCAGTACTTC.

V is TRBV27 and J is TRBJ2-7; 8 positions match TRBD1. The CDR3 extends over 15 amino acids. Germline-derived CDR1 and CDR2 are MNHEY and SMNVEV (reference sequence). J lost 2 bases, V lost 7 bases, and 10 bases had no gene match. As DNA, the CDR3 is TGTGCCAGCACCAAGACAGGGGTCAAAGCCTACGAGCAGTACTTC. It translates to CASTKTGVKAYEQYF.

The V and J genes are TRBV11-3 and TRBJ1-5; D remains unclear. CDR1 is SGHNT, CDR2 YENEEA, per germline. The CDR3 has 13 amino acids. V lost 3 bases to trimming and J lost 5 bases, with 8 bases between them. CDR3 amino acids: CASSLPGDQPQHF. In nucleotides, the CDR3 is TGTGCCAGCAGCTTGCCCGGAGATCAGCCCCAGCATTTT.

V is TRBV27 and J is TRBJ1-4; D is unresolved. Germline lookup yields CDR1 MNHEY and CDR2 SMNVEV (reference sequence). CDR3 size: 11 residues. V was trimmed by 6 bases and J by 11 bases, leaving 10 bases between them. The CDR3 bases are TGTGCCAGCAGCCCGGGAGGGAAACTGTTTTTT. Translation: CASSPGGKLFF. The whole variable domain, filled in from reference TRBV27 and TRBJ1-4, reads EAQVTQNPRYLITVTGKKLTVTCSQNMNHEYMSWYRQDPGLGLRQIYYSMNVEVTDKGDVPEGYKVSRKEKRNFPLILESPSPNQTSLYFCASSPGGKLFFGSGTQLSVL.

V and J are TRBV28 and TRBJ1-2, with 8 bases that match TRBD1. The CDR3 sequence is 14 residues long. The germline V gene has CDR1 MDHEN and CDR2 SYDVKM. V lost 6 bases, J lost 5 bases, and 8 bases stayed unmatched. CDR3 sequence reads: CASRHPGGAYGYTF. The DNA of the CDR3 is TGTGCCAGCAGACACCCAGGGGGCGCTTATGGCTACACCTTC.

The rearrangement uses TRBV4-3 and TRBJ2-1; D is possibly TRBD2 (5 bases). Germline-derived CDR1 and CDR2 are LGHNA and YSLEER. The CDR3 is 15 residues long. V lost 1 base to trimming and J lost 4 bases, with 11 bases between them. The CDR3 loop reads CASSQGVRGYNEQFF. In DNA, the CDR3 is TGCGCCAGCAGCCAAGGGGTACGCGGGTACAATGAGCAGTTCTTC.